The text below deals with one TCR beta chain. Data came from immunoSEQ multiplex PCR; TCRdb stores just in-frame clones and leaves some out. The repertoire holds hundreds of thousands of clones, roughly 85% seen once, with 4.5% to 5.5% in the top ten. The germline gives CDR1 MNHEY, CDR2 SVGEGT. J gave up 9 bases and V 2 bases, and 15 bases lay outside the gene matches. The length of the CDR3 is 17 residues. This record comes from a study of blood T cell repertoires in COVID-19. The chain recombines TRBV6-2 or TRBV6-3 with TRBJ1-5, with 8 nucleotides matching TRBD1. The specimen was peripheral blood. This clonotype originated in a man aged 50-60 years with active or convalescent COVID-19. The CDR3 loop is CASSYGAGGFFAGPQHF. In DNA form, the CDR3 reads TGTGCCAGCAGTTACGGGGCAGGGGGCTTTTTTGCGGGGCCCCAGCATTTT.